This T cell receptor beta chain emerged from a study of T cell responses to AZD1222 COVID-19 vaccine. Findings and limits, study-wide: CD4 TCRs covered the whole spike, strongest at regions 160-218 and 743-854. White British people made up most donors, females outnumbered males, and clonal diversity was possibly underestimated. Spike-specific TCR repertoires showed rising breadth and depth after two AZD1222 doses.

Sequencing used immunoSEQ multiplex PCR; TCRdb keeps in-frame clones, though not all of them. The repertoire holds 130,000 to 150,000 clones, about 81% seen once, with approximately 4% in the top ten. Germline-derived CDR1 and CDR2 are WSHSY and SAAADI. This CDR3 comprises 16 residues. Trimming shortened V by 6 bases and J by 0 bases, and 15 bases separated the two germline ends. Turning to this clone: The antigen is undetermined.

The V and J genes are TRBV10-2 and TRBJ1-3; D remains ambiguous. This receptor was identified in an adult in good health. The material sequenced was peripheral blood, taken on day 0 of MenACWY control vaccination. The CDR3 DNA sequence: TGCGCCAGCAGGGCCGCAGGTACCACCTCTGGAAACACCATATATTTT. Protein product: CASRAAGTTSGNTIYF.